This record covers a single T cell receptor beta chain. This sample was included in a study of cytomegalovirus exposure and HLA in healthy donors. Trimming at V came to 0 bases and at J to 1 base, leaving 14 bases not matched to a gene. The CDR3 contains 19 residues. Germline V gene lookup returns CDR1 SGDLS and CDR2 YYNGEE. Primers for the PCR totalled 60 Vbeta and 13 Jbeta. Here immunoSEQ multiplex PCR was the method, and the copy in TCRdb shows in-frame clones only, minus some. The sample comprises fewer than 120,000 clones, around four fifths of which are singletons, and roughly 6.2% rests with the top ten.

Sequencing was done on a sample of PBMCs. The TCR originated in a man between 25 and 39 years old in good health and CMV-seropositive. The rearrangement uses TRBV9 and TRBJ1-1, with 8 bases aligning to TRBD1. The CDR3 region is CASSVARGVTGAPNTEAFF. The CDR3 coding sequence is TGTGCCAGCAGCGTAGCTCGGGGAGTGACAGGGGCGCCGAACACTGAAGCTTTCTTT.